The 5 T cell receptor beta chains listed next were all sequenced from one sample in a study of blood T cell repertoires in COVID-19 (dated by TCRdb to the early 2020s). The protocol used for the library was the immunoSEQ multiplex PCR assay. TCRdb retrieved this table from immuneACCESS and kept in-frame rearrangements only. Not all clones are present; in checked studies, unresolved V genes account for under half, and no reason is known for the remainder. In this sample the table shows under 80,000 clones, 70% to 90% of which occur a single time. The ten largest make up 5% to 6% of the sample. Sequencing was done on a sample of peripheral blood. The receptor source for this set is a man in his sixties or seventies with acute or convalescent COVID-19.

V gene TRBV3-1 (or the pseudogene TRBV3-2) combines with J gene TRBJ1-1; D gene uncertain. Trimming stripped 1 base from V and 4 bases from J, with 10 bases between. The CDR3 length is 14 residues. Germline V CDR1 and CDR2: LGHDT, YNNKEL (reference sequence). The CDR3 sequence is CASSQAGGSTEAFF. Here the CDR3 DNA reads TGTGCCAGCAGCCAAGCGGGAGGCTCCACTGAAGCTTTCTTT.

This sequence joins TRBV5-1 and TRBJ2-7; D might be TRBD2 (7 bases). The CDR3 has 14 amino acids. Trimming took off 3 bases at V and 2 bases at J, with 12 bases between the two ends. Germline CDR1 SGHRS, CDR2 YFSETQ. CDR3 region: CASSSGGGTYEQYF. DNA for the CDR3: TGCGCCAGCAGCTCGGGGGGCGGAACCTACGAGCAGTACTTC. The whole variable domain, filled in from reference TRBV5-1 and TRBJ2-7, reads KAGVTQTPRYLIKTRGQQVTLSCSPISGHRSVSWYQQTPGQGLQFLFEYFSETQRNKGNFPGRFSGRQFSNSRSEMNVSTLELGDSALYLCASSSGGGTYEQYFGPGTRLTVT.

This clone is a singleton in its sample. The V and J genes are TRBV7-9 and TRBJ2-3, with a weak D call TRBD1 (5 bases). CDR3 size: 14 residues. CDR1 is SEHNR, CDR2 FQNEAQ, per germline (reference sequence). V lost 5 bases to trimming and J lost 1 base, with 10 bases between them. Here the CDR3 DNA reads TGTGCCAGCAGCCGCCAGGGTCGCACAGATACGCAGTATTTT. Residues: CASSRQGRTDTQYF.

The rearrangement joins TRBV9 to TRBJ2-1, with 8 bases matching TRBD2. The CDR3 contains 14 residues. The V segment lost 0 bases and the J segment 9 bases; nucleotides outside the gene matches: 5. Germline loops: CDR1 SGDLS, CDR2 YYNGEE. CDR3 sequence (DNA): TGTGCCAGCAGCGTAGCGGGGGGGAGCCTTGAGCAGTTCTTC. The encoded protein is CASSVAGGSLEQFF.

This rearrangement joins TRBV2 to TRBJ1-2; 7 nucleotides line up with TRBD1. V dropped 9 bases and J dropped 0; count of bases not matched to a gene: 10. The CDR3 has 15 residues. Germline lookup yields CDR1 SNHLY and CDR2 FYNNEI. Here the CDR3 DNA reads TGTGCCAGTCGACAGGGCATTTCTCCTAACTATGGCTACACCTTC. This encodes CASRQGISPNYGYTF.